Listed below are T cell receptor beta chains from one sample, sequenced in a study of shared clonotypes between healthy human individuals. This table comes from immunoSEQ multiplex PCR, and its TCRdb copy is limited to in-frame clones, with some not included. The sample lists about 1 million clones; around 74% were seen once. The sample taken for sequencing was memory CD4+ T cells sorted from blood. The receptors were gathered from a man aged 18 to 29 in good health. The CDR3 runs from the conserved cysteine through the conserved F or W. D genes are given only for firm matches. Clone size appears in some rows only: once, few, many, or a class for an expanded clone.

size: .; J: TRBJ1-2; V: TRBV4-1; D: .; DNA: TGCGCCAGCGGAGACGGACCAAACCACTCCTATGGCTACACCTTC; CDR3: CASGDGPNHSYGYTF
size: few; J: TRBJ1-6; V: TRBV27; D: .; DNA: TGTGCCAGCAGTTTAATGACGCCCCGGGTGGGTTCACCCCTCCACTTT; CDR3: CASSLMTPRVGSPLHF
size: .; J: TRBJ2-5; V: TRBV11-2; D: .; DNA: TGTGCCAGCAGCTTAGATCATGGGTACCAAGAGACCCAGTACTTC; CDR3: CASSLDHGYQETQYF
size: .; J: TRBJ1-4; V: TRBV10-2; D: .; DNA: TGCGCCAGCAGTGGAGCAACTAATGAAAAACTGTTTTTT; CDR3: CASSGATNEKLFF
size: once; J: TRBJ2-3; V: TRBV7-2; D: .; DNA: TGTGCCAGCAGCTTATGGGGGCTTGGGGATACGCAGTATTTT; CDR3: CASSLWGLGDTQYF
size: .; J: TRBJ1-1; V: TRBV30; D: .; DNA: TGTGCCGCAAAGCCTGGACGCGAGGAAGCTTTCTTT; CDR3: CAAKPGREEAFF
size: many; J: TRBJ2-5; V: TRBV6-1; D: .; DNA: TGTGCCAGCAGCGGGGGGACAGGTTTAAAGGAGACCCAGTACTTC; CDR3: CASSGGTGLKETQYF
size: .; J: TRBJ2-7; V: TRBV30; D: .; DNA: TGTGCCTGGAGTGTACTGGGCTTACCCTACGAGCAGTACTTC; CDR3: CAWSVLGLPYEQYF
size: .; J: TRBJ2-2; V: TRBV5-1; D: .; DNA: TGCGCCAGCAGCTTGACAGGGGAGGACACCGGGGAGCTGTTTTTT; CDR3: CASSLTGEDTGELFF
size: .; J: TRBJ2-3; V: TRBV5-1; D: .; DNA: TGCGCCAGCAGCTTGGGGAGCGGTGGGACAGATACGCAGTATTTT; CDR3: CASSLGSGGTDTQYF
size: .; J: TRBJ2-3; V: TRBV27; D: TRBD1; DNA: TGTGCCAGCAGTCGGACAGGCAGGGCGGACACAGATACGCAGTATTTT; CDR3: CASSRTGRADTDTQYF
size: .; J: TRBJ2-5; V: TRBV11-2; D: .; DNA: TGTGCCAGCAGCTTAGCGGGCCAGACTAAAGAGACCCAGTACTTC; CDR3: CASSLAGQTKETQYF
size: .; J: TRBJ1-3; V: TRBV10-3; D: .; DNA: TGTGCCATCAGTGCACGAGACAGCCCGGTCTCAGGAAACACCATATATTTT; CDR3: CAISARDSPVSGNTIYF
size: .; J: TRBJ1-5; V: TRBV4-3; D: .; DNA: TGCGCCAGCAGCCAAGACAGCAATCAGCCCCAGCATTTT; CDR3: CASSQDSNQPQHF
size: .; J: TRBJ1-4; V: TRBV18; D: .; DNA: TGTGCCAGCTCCTTTGGGGAGCGTGAAAAACTGTTTTTT; CDR3: CASSFGEREKLFF
size: .; J: TRBJ2-7; V: TRBV6-1; D: .; DNA: TGTGCCAGCAACGCGGGACGGATCTACGAGCAGTACTTC; CDR3: CASNAGRIYEQYF
size: .; J: TRBJ1-5; V: TRBV10-3; D: .; DNA: TGTGCCATCAGTGTGGACGGGCAGCCCCAGCATTTT; CDR3: CAISVDGQPQHF
size: .; J: TRBJ1-3; V: TRBV6-1; D: .; DNA: TGTGCCAGCCATAGAGGGCCTGGAAACACCATATATTTT; CDR3: CASHRGPGNTIYF
size: .; J: TRBJ1-1; V: TRBV10-3; D: .; DNA: TGTGCCATCAGTGAGGTGGGCACTGAAGCTTTCTTT; CDR3: CAISEVGTEAFF
size: .; J: TRBJ1-1; V: TRBV15; D: TRBD1; DNA: TGTGCCACCAGCAGACAGGACAGGATGAACACTGAAGCTTTCTTT; CDR3: CATSRQDRMNTEAFF
size: .; J: TRBJ2-1; V: TRBV9; D: TRBD1; DNA: TGTGCCAGCAGCGTAGCTGGGTTGGGACAGACGTTCAATGAGCAGTTCTTC; CDR3: CASSVAGLGQTFNEQFF
size: .; J: TRBJ2-3; V: TRBV19; D: .; DNA: TGTGCCAGTAGTACAAGCGGAGGGGCAGCAGATACGCAGTATTTT; CDR3: CASSTSGGAADTQYF
size: few; J: TRBJ1-2; V: TRBV5-6; D: TRBD1; DNA: TGTGCCAGCAGCTCCTTTTCGGACAGGGTGGTATCCTATGGCTACACCTTC; CDR3: CASSSFSDRVVSYGYTF
size: .; J: TRBJ2-3; V: TRBV7-2; D: TRBD2; DNA: TGTGCCAGCAGCCCGAGGTTGGGGGGGTCCGGGGATACGCAGTATTTT; CDR3: CASSPRLGGSGDTQYF
size: .; J: TRBJ1-1; V: TRBV29-1; D: .; DNA: TGCAGCGGGACGGGGCTGAACACTGAAGCTTTCTTT; CDR3: CSGTGLNTEAFF
size: few; J: TRBJ2-1; V: TRBV5-1; D: TRBD1; DNA: TGCGCCAGCAGCTTGTTTGGACAGGGGGCGCAGAATGAGCAGTTCTTC; CDR3: CASSLFGQGAQNEQFF
size: .; J: TRBJ2-7; V: TRBV5-4; D: .; DNA: TGTGCCAGCAGCTTGGATCGCTACGAGCAGTACTTC; CDR3: CASSLDRYEQYF
size: once; J: TRBJ1-6; V: TRBV10-2; D: .; DNA: TGCGCCAGCAGTGATTGGCAGGAAACGTCACCCCTCCACTTT; CDR3: CASSDWQETSPLHF
size: .; J: TRBJ1-6; V: TRBV19; D: TRBD1; DNA: TGTGCCAGTAGTATTACCGGGACAGGGTCATCACCCCTCCACTTT; CDR3: CASSITGTGSSPLHF
size: .; J: TRBJ1-6; V: TRBV5-4; D: TRBD1; DNA: TGTGCCAGCAGTACAGGGGGGCATGGGGATAATTCACCCCTCCACTTT; CDR3: CASSTGGHGDNSPLHF
size: once; J: TRBJ1-2; V: TRBV5-1; D: TRBD1; DNA: TGCGCCAGCAGCGGACTAATAGGGGCACAGGGGGGCTACACCTTC; CDR3: CASSGLIGAQGGYTF
size: .; J: TRBJ2-2; V: TRBV6-6; D: TRBD2; DNA: TGTGCCAGCAGGCTTTCGGGACTAAACACCGGGGAGCTGTTTTTT; CDR3: CASRLSGLNTGELFF
size: .; J: TRBJ2-4; V: TRBV7-2; D: TRBD1; DNA: TGTGCCAGCAGCCCGGGACAGGGTCCCCAGTACTTC; CDR3: CASSPGQGPQYF